One T cell receptor (beta chain) is described in this entry. Only in-frame clones appear in the TCRdb table, and some are missing; sequencing was by immunoSEQ multiplex PCR. Here the sample spans about 93,000 clones, 89% being singletons. This sample is part of a study of blood T cell repertoires in COVID-19. The V end was cut by 0 bases, the J end by 0 bases, with 8 bases between. The CDR3 is 15 residues long. In germline, CDR1 is MGHRA, CDR2 YSYEKL. Source material: peripheral blood. The J gene is TRBJ1-2, the V gene TRBV4-1, with D possibly TRBD1 on 5 matching bases. The receptor was isolated from a man over 45 with acute or convalescent COVID-19. CDR3 in DNA: TGCGCCAGCAGCCAAGAGACAGATGCTAACTATGGCTACACCTTC. Translated, it gives CASSQETDANYGYTF.